This TCR beta chain comes out of a study of T-cell reconstitution after alpha-beta-depleted transplantation in children. As to this clonotype: Its antigen is currently unknown.

Library preparation (for TCRbeta) was performed with unique molecular identifiers. TCRdb independently ran MiXCR on the PCR reads; one entry per CDR3 protein. Of 200,000 to 300,000 distinct CDR3 sequences in the sample, under 30% were seen once. Study observations and caveats: Some patients owed their high day-60 TCRbeta diversity to surviving recipient T cells and thymic progenitors.

Specimen: PBMCs, collected before TCRalphabeta/CD19-depleted stem cell transplant. The clonotype comes from a girl aged 2 to 9 with Fanconi anemia, due to receive a stem cell transplant.

The CDR3 DNA reads TGCAGTGCCCGACCCTCCGTGGACGCTGGAAACACCATATATTTT. Encoded protein: CSARPSVDAGNTIYF. The chain recombines TRBV20-1 with TRBJ1-3; no clear D. This CDR3 contains 15 residues. The V gene lost 6 bases and the J gene lost 2 bases, with 17 bases spanning the gap. Germline-derived CDR1 and CDR2 are DFQATT and SNEGSKA (reference sequence).